The rows below give T cell receptor beta chains drawn from one sample of a study of cytomegalovirus exposure and HLA in healthy donors. Here immunoSEQ multiplex PCR was the method, and the copy in TCRdb shows in-frame clones only, minus some. Among some 120,000 clones listed, around 75% were seen once. The specimen was PBMCs. The receptors were gathered from a man aged 25-45 years in good health and CMV-seronegative. Each CDR3 is given with its conserved first and last residue. The order of the fields is V gene, D gene, J gene, clone size, CDR3 DNA, CDR3 protein. A D gene is named only where the DNA matches it firmly. Clone size is stated in some rows and not others, as once, few, many or a class when expanded.

V gene: TRBV7-6
D gene: .
J gene: TRBJ2-7
clone size: .
CDR3 DNA: TGTGCCAGCAGCCGCGGGACGGGACGCTACGAGCAGTACTTC
CDR3 protein: CASSRGTGRYEQYF

V gene: TRBV5-1
D gene: .
J gene: TRBJ1-4
clone size: .
CDR3 DNA: TGCGCCAGCAGCTTGGACCGGGGTGAAAAACTGTTTTTT
CDR3 protein: CASSLDRGEKLFF

V gene: TRBV4-3
D gene: TRBD2
J gene: TRBJ2-5
clone size: few
CDR3 DNA: TGCGCCAGCAGCCAAGTCCCGGCTAGCGGTTACCAAGAGACCCAGTACTTC
CDR3 protein: CASSQVPASGYQETQYF

V gene: TRBV29-1
D gene: .
J gene: TRBJ2-3
clone size: once
CDR3 DNA: TGCAGCGTTGGGGGGCGGTCTAGCACAGATACGCAGTATTTT
CDR3 protein: CSVGGRSSTDTQYF

V gene: TRBV29-1
D gene: TRBD1
J gene: TRBJ1-2
clone size: .
CDR3 DNA: TGCAGCGCGACAGGGGCGGCGAACTATGGCTACACCTTC
CDR3 protein: CSATGAANYGYTF

V gene: TRBV29-1
D gene: TRBD1
J gene: TRBJ1-1
clone size: .
CDR3 DNA: TGCAGCGTTCACAGGGGGGCCGAAGCTTTCTTT
CDR3 protein: CSVHRGAEAFF

V gene: TRBV5-6
D gene: TRBD1
J gene: TRBJ2-2
clone size: .
CDR3 DNA: TGTGCCAGCAGCTTGACCCGGGACAGACAAACCGGGGAGCTGTTTTTT
CDR3 protein: CASSLTRDRQTGELFF

V gene: TRBV5-6
D gene: .
J gene: TRBJ2-3
clone size: .
CDR3 DNA: TGTGCCAGCAGTCAAACGGGAGTTAGCACAGATACGCAGTATTTT
CDR3 protein: CASSQTGVSTDTQYF

V gene: TRBV10-3
D gene: .
J gene: TRBJ2-5
clone size: few
CDR3 DNA: TGTGCCATCAGTGATTCGGCTAGCGACACAGAAGAGACCCAGTACTTC
CDR3 protein: CAISDSASDTEETQYF

V gene: TRBV4-3
D gene: .
J gene: TRBJ1-4
clone size: few
CDR3 DNA: TGCGCCAGCAGCCAAGAGATTTTGCGCGGAGGTGAAAAACTGTTTTTT
CDR3 protein: CASSQEILRGGEKLFF

V gene: TRBV5-4
D gene: TRBD2
J gene: TRBJ2-1
clone size: few
CDR3 DNA: TGTGCCAGCAGCCTCGGGACTAGCGGGACCTATGAGCAGTTCTTC
CDR3 protein: CASSLGTSGTYEQFF

V gene: TRBV7-3
D gene: .
J gene: TRBJ2-3
clone size: few
CDR3 DNA: TGTGCCAGCAGCGCGAGACGGGGCACAGATACGCAGTATTTT
CDR3 protein: CASSARRGTDTQYF

V gene: TRBV7-3
D gene: TRBD2
J gene: TRBJ2-3
clone size: .
CDR3 DNA: TGTGCCAGCGGCACTAGCGGGAGGGCCCAAGATACGCAGTATTTT
CDR3 protein: CASGTSGRAQDTQYF

V gene: TRBV5-6
D gene: .
J gene: TRBJ2-7
clone size: .
CDR3 DNA: TGTGCCAGCAGCTCTCCGTCGTCCTACGAGCAGTACTTC
CDR3 protein: CASSSPSSYEQYF

V gene: TRBV4-3
D gene: TRBD2
J gene: TRBJ2-1
clone size: .
CDR3 DNA: TGCGCCAGCAGCCAAGTGCCCTGGACTAGCGGGGGTGAGCAGTTCTTC
CDR3 protein: CASSQVPWTSGGEQFF

V gene: TRBV28
D gene: .
J gene: TRBJ1-2
clone size: few
CDR3 DNA: TGTGCCAGCAGTTCGCACCCAAGGGACTCCCTCTACACCTTC
CDR3 protein: CASSSHPRDSLYTF

V gene: TRBV6-7
D gene: .
J gene: TRBJ1-3
clone size: .
CDR3 DNA: TGTGCCAGCAGTTCCAAATCAGGTAGCTCTGGAAACACCATATATTTT
CDR3 protein: CASSSKSGSSGNTIYF

V gene: TRBV27
D gene: TRBD1
J gene: TRBJ2-1
clone size: .
CDR3 DNA: TGTGCCAGCAGTTTTGGGGCCCGGGACAGTCGGCAGTTCTTC
CDR3 protein: CASSFGARDSRQFF

V gene: TRBV6-1
D gene: TRBD2
J gene: TRBJ2-3
clone size: .
CDR3 DNA: TGTGCCAGCAGTGAAGCCCCGGGGGGGCAGGTCTGGGATACGCAGTATTTT
CDR3 protein: CASSEAPGGQVWDTQYF

V gene: TRBV6-5
D gene: TRBD1
J gene: TRBJ1-5
clone size: .
CDR3 DNA: TGTGCCAGCAGATCGGACAGGGAGGCCAATCAGCCCCAGCATTTT
CDR3 protein: CASRSDREANQPQHF

V gene: TRBV5-4
D gene: TRBD2
J gene: TRBJ2-3
clone size: .
CDR3 DNA: TGTGCCAGCAGCACGACTAGCGGGAGGGCCCTACCGTTTTCAGATACGCAGTATTTT
CDR3 protein: CASSTTSGRALPFSDTQYF

V gene: TRBV7-2
D gene: .
J gene: TRBJ2-7
clone size: .
CDR3 DNA: TGTGCCAGCAGCTTACTCTCGAGGTACGAGCAGTACTTC
CDR3 protein: CASSLLSRYEQYF

V gene: TRBV6-5
D gene: .
J gene: TRBJ2-3
clone size: .
CDR3 DNA: TGTGCCACCACTACACACTCGCCAGATACGCAGTATTTT
CDR3 protein: CATTTHSPDTQYF

V gene: TRBV4-1
D gene: .
J gene: TRBJ2-1
clone size: .
CDR3 DNA: TGCGCCAGCACTCGGAGGGCGGAAACCTACAATGAGCAGTTCTTC
CDR3 protein: CASTRRAETYNEQFF

V gene: TRBV21-1
D gene: .
J gene: TRBJ2-5
clone size: .
CDR3 DNA: TGTGCCAGCAACTCAAACAGGGGAAGAGGTCGGGAGACCCAGTACTTC
CDR3 protein: CASNSNRGRGRETQYF

V gene: TRBV7-9
D gene: TRBD1
J gene: TRBJ2-7
clone size: few
CDR3 DNA: TGTGCCAGCAGCGTACCGGGACAGGGGACCTACGAGCAGTACTTC
CDR3 protein: CASSVPGQGTYEQYF

V gene: TRBV29-1
D gene: .
J gene: TRBJ1-3
clone size: .
CDR3 DNA: TGCAGCGTTGAAAGCGCCGGCCGCTCTGGAAACACCATATATTTT
CDR3 protein: CSVESAGRSGNTIYF

V gene: TRBV7-8
D gene: TRBD2
J gene: TRBJ2-1
clone size: .
CDR3 DNA: TGTGCCAGCAGCTACGGACTAGCGGGAGGAGATGAGCAGTTCTTC
CDR3 protein: CASSYGLAGGDEQFF

V gene: TRBV30
D gene: TRBD1
J gene: TRBJ2-7
clone size: once
CDR3 DNA: TGTGCCTGGAGTCCTACAGGGGGATACGGGGAGCAGTACTTC
CDR3 protein: CAWSPTGGYGEQYF

V gene: TRBV7-2
D gene: TRBD2
J gene: TRBJ2-5
clone size: .
CDR3 DNA: TGTGCCAGCAGCTTAGCGCTGAGCGGGAGGGGAGAGACCCAGTACTTC
CDR3 protein: CASSLALSGRGETQYF

V gene: TRBV6-1
D gene: TRBD2
J gene: TRBJ2-1
clone size: .
CDR3 DNA: TGTGCCAGCAAGCAGGGCGGGAGGAGCTACAATGAGCAGTTCTTC
CDR3 protein: CASKQGGRSYNEQFF

V gene: TRBV5-1
D gene: TRBD1
J gene: TRBJ2-5
clone size: .
CDR3 DNA: TGCGCCAGCAGCTTCTCGACAGGGCAACAAGAGACCCAGTACTTC
CDR3 protein: CASSFSTGQQETQYF

V gene: TRBV27
D gene: .
J gene: TRBJ2-7
clone size: .
CDR3 DNA: TGTGCCAGCCGAGGGATTAGGTATACCCCCGGCTACGAGCAGTACTTC
CDR3 protein: CASRGIRYTPGYEQYF

V gene: TRBV7-2
D gene: .
J gene: TRBJ1-5
clone size: .
CDR3 DNA: TGTGCCAGCAGCTTGTCACAGGGAGGGGGTCAGCCCCAGCATTTT
CDR3 protein: CASSLSQGGGQPQHF

V gene: TRBV9
D gene: .
J gene: TRBJ2-7
clone size: .
CDR3 DNA: TGTGCCAGCAGCCAAGAGGGCGCGGGCTACGAGCAGTACTTC
CDR3 protein: CASSQEGAGYEQYF